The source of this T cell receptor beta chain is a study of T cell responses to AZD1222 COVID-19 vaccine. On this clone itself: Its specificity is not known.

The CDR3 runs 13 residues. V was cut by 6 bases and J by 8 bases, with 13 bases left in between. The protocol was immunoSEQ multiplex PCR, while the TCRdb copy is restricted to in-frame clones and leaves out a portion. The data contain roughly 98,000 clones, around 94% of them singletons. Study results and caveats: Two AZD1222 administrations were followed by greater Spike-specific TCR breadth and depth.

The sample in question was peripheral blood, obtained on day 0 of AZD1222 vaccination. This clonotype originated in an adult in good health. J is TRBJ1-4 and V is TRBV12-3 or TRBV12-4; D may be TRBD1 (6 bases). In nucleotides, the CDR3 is TGTGCCAGCAGACGGGACACTCCCGAAAAACTGTTTTTT. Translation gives CASRRDTPEKLFF.